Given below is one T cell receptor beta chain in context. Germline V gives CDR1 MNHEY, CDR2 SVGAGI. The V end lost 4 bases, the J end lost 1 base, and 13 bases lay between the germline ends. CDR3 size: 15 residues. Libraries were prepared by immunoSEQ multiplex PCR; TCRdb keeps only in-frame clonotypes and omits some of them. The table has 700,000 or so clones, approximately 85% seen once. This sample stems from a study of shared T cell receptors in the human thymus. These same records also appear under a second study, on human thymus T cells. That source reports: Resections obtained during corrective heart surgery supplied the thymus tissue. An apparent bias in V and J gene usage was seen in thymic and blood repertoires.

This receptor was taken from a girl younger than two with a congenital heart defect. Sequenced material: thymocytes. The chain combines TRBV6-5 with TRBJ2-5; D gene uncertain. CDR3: CASSSPPVLQETQYF. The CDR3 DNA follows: TGTGCCAGCAGTTCACCCCCAGTCCTCCAAGAGACCCAGTACTTC.